The present entry profiles one TCR beta chain with its context. Per the authors' pipeline: ImmunoSEQ only sent back junction sequences with no quality scores, so filtering was done differently. Using immunoSEQ multiplex PCR, the repertoire was profiled, and TCRdb retains in-frame clones only, with some absent. Clone size and V and J calls were adopted from that table, with D and trimming inferred from the DNA. The sample comprises 2 million to 2.5 million clones, 90% to 96% of which are singletons, and roughly 0.13% rests with the top ten. The data derive from a study of shared clonotypes between healthy human individuals. As for the study in general: Each donor contributed plates that comprised three CD4 naive, three CD4 memory, two CD8 naive and one CD8 memory.

A CD45RA-negative memory subset and a CD45RA+ naive subset were separated from the CD4+ cells. Trimming stripped 3 bases from V and 11 bases from J, with 11 bases between. The V gene's germline CDR1 is SGHNT and CDR2 YYREEE (reference sequence). The CDR3 totals 12 residues. The sequence was collected from a man between 18 and 35 years old in good health. This chain links TRBV5-4 with TRBJ1-4; D call uncertain. Sequencing was performed on naive CD4+ T cells sorted from blood. Subset meaning: CD45RA+ positively selected. The CDR3: CASSSPVGKLFF. The CDR3 DNA sequence: TGTGCCAGCAGCTCGCCGGTCGGGAAACTGTTTTTT.